This T cell receptor beta chain was captured in a study of T cell responses to AZD1222 COVID-19 vaccine. Whole-study results and caveats: White British people made up most donors, females outnumbered males, and clonal diversity was possibly underestimated.

The method was immunoSEQ multiplex PCR; TCRdb's version includes in-frame clones alone and lacks a portion of them. The sample yields 150,000 or so clones, roughly 94% seen once. Remarks on this clone: Its specificity is unknown.

V dropped 7 bases and J dropped 0 bases, with 12 bases sitting between them. The CDR3 consists of 14 residues. Per the germline V gene, CDR1 is MDHEN and CDR2 is SYDVKM. V is TRBV28 and J is TRBJ1-1; no clear D gene. Sample: peripheral blood, taken 28 days after the second AZD1222 dose. The clonotype comes from an adult who received the AZD1222 COVID-19 vaccine. The CDR3 is CASTSMPMNTEAFF. In DNA form, the CDR3 reads TGTGCCAGCACTTCCATGCCGATGAACACTGAAGCTTTCTTT.